This T cell receptor beta chain stems from a study of blood T cell repertoires in COVID-19. Assay used: immunoSEQ multiplex PCR; TCRdb lists only in-frame clones, some missing. Seen here are around 130,000 clones, roughly four fifths observed once, and the top ten hold about 18%. Germline V gene data show CDR1 as SGHTA and CDR2 as FQGTGA. The CDR3 consists of 15 residues. Trimming took 5 bases from V and 6 from J, leaving 16 bases between them. This chain uses TRBV7-3 with TRBJ2-2; D is uncertain. The material sequenced was PBMCs or T cells enriched from blood (not recorded which). The clonotype was recovered from a man aged 25-45 years who had recovered from COVID-19. In DNA, the CDR3 is TGTGCCAGCAGCCGAGGAGAGTATGCTTCCGGGGAGCTGTTTTTT. Its protein product is CASSRGEYASGELFF.